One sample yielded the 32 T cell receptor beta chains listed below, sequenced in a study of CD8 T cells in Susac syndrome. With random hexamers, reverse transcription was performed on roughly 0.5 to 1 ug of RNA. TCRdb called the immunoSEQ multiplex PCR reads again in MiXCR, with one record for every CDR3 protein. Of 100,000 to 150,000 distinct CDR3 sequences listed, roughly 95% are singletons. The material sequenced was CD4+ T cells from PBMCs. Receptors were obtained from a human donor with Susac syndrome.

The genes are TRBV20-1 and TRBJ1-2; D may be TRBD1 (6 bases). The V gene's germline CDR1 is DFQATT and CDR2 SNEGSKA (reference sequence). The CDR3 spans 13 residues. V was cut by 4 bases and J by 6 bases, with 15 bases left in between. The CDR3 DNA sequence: TGCAGTGCTAACTGGGACAAGGGCCATGGCTACACCTTC. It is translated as CSANWDKGHGYTF.

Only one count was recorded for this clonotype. In nucleotides, the CDR3 is TGTGCCAGCAGTGCCATAGCGGGAGGGCGCGAGCAGTACTTC. Amino acid sequence: CASSAIAGGREQYF. The rearrangement uses TRBV12-3 or TRBV12-4 and TRBJ2-7; TRBD2 matches 11 bases. The CDR3 runs to 14 residues. The junction had 6 bases not matched to a gene; V was cut back by 5 bases and J by 6 bases.

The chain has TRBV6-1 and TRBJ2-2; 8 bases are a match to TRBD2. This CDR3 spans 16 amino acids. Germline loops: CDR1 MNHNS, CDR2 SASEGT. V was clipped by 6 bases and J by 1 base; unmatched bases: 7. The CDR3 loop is CASSHRTSRNTGELFF. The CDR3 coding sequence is TGTGCCAGCAGCCATCGGACTAGCAGGAACACCGGGGAGCTGTTTTTT.

The CDR3 bases are TGTGCCAGCAGTACCCTTGGGGAATCTGAAGCTTTCTTT. It is translated as CASSTLGESEAFF. The chain employs TRBV2 and TRBJ1-1; the D is unclear. The CDR3 is made up of 13 amino acids. V was pared by 5 bases and J by 6 bases, with 13 bases between. Germline loops: CDR1 SNHLY, CDR2 FYNNEI.

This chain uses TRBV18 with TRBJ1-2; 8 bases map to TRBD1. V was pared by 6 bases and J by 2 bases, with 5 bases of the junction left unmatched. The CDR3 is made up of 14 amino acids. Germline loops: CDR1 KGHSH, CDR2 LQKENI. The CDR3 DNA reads TGTGCCAGCTCTCCGGGACAGGCCAACTATGGCTACACCTTC. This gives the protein CASSPGQANYGYTF.

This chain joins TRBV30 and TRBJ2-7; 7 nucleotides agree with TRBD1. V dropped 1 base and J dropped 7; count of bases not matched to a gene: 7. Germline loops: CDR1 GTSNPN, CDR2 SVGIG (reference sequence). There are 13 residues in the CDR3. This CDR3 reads CAWSASTGLEQYF. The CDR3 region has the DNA TGTGCCTGGAGTGCATCGACAGGGCTGGAGCAGTACTTC. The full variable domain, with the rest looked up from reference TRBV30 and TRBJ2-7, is SQTIHQWPATLVQPVGSPLSLECTVEGTSNPNLYWYRQAAGRGLQLLFYSVGIGQISSEVPQNLSASRPQDRQFILSSKKLLLSDSGFYLCAWSASTGLEQYFGPGTRLTVT.

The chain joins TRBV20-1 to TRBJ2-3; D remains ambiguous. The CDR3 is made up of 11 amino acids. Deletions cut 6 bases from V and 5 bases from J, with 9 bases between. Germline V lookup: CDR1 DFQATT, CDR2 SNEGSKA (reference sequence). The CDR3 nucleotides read TGCAGTGCCCAGCACGGAGATACGCAGTATTTT. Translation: CSAQHGDTQYF.

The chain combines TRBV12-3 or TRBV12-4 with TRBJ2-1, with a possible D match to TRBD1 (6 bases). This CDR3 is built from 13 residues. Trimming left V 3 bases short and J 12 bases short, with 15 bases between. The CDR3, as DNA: TGTGCCAGCAGTTTGGGAGAGGGGGTTGGGCAGTTCTTC. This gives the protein CASSLGEGVGQFF.

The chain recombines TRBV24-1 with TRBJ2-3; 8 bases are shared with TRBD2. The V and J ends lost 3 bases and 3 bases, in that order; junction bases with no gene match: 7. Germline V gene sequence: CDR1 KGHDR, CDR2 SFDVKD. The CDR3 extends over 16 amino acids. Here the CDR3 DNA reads TGTGCCACCAGTGATGCGGGACTAGGGGGTACAGATACGCAGTATTTT. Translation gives CATSDAGLGGTDTQYF.

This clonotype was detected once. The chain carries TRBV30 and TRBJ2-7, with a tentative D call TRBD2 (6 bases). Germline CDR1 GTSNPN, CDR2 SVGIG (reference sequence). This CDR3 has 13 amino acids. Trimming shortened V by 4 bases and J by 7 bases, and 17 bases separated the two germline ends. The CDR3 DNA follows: TGTGCCTGGAACCCCCACAACAGCGGGGAGCAGTACTTC. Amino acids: CAWNPHNSGEQYF. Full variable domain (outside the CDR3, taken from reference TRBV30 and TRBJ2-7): SQTIHQWPATLVQPVGSPLSLECTVEGTSNPNLYWYRQAAGRGLQLLFYSVGIGQISSEVPQNLSASRPQDRQFILSSKKLLLSDSGFYLCAWNPHNSGEQYFGPGTRLTVT.

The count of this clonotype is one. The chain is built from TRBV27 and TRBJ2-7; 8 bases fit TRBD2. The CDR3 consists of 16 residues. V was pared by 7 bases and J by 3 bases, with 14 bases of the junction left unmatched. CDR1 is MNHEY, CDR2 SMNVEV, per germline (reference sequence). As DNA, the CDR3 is TGTGCCAGCAAGAGGGGGAGAGCGGGAGATGGCTACGAGCAGTACTTC. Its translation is CASKRGRAGDGYEQYF.

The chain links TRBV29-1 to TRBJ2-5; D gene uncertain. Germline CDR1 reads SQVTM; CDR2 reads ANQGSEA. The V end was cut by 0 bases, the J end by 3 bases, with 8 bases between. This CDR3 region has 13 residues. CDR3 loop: CSVEDRTKETQYF. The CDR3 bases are TGCAGCGTTGAAGATCGAACAAAAGAGACCCAGTACTTC.

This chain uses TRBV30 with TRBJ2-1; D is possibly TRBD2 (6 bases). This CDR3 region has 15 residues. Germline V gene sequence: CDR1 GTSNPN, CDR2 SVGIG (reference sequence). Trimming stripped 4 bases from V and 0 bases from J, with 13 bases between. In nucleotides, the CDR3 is TGTGCCTGGAAGGGGCTAGCGAGCTCCTACAATGAGCAGTTCTTC. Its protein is CAWKGLASSYNEQFF.

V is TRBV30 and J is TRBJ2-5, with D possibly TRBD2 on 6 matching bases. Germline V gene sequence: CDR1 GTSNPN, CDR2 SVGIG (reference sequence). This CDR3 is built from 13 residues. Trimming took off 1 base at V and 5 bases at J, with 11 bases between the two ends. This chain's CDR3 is CAWSGAGRETQYF. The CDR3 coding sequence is TGTGCCTGGAGTGGCGCAGGGAGGGAGACCCAGTACTTC.

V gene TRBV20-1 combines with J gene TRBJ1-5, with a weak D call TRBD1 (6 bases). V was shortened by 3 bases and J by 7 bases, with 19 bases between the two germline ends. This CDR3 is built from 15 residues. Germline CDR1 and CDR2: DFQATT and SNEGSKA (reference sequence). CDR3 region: CSASKAGAASQPQHF. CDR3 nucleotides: TGCAGTGCTAGCAAGGCGGGGGCCGCAAGCCAGCCCCAGCATTTT.

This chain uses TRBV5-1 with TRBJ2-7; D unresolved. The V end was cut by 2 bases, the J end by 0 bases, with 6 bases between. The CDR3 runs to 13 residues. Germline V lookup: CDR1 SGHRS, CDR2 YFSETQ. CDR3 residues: CASSFVSSYEQYF. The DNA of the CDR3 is TGCGCCAGCAGCTTCGTCAGCTCCTACGAGCAGTACTTC.

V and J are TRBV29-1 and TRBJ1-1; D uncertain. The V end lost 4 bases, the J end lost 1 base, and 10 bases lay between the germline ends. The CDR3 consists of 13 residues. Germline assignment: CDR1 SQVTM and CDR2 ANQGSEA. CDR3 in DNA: TGCAGCGTTGTCTCGCATTGGAACACTGAAGCTTTCTTT. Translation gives CSVVSHWNTEAFF.

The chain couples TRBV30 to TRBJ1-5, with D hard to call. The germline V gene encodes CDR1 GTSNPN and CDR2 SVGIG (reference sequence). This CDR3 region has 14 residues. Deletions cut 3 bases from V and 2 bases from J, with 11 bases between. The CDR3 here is CAWSLIRGNQPQHF. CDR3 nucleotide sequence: TGTGCCTGGAGCCTAATCCGAGGCAATCAGCCCCAGCATTTT. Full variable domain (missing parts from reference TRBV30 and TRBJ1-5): SQTIHQWPATLVQPVGSPLSLECTVEGTSNPNLYWYRQAAGRGLQLLFYSVGIGQISSEVPQNLSASRPQDRQFILSSKKLLLSDSGFYLCAWSLIRGNQPQHFGDGTRLSIL.

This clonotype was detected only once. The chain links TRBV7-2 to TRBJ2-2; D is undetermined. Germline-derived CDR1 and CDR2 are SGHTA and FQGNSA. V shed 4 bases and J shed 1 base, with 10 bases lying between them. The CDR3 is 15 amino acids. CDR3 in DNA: TGTGCCAGCAGCTCCACTCCCAGGAACACCGGGGAGCTGTTTTTT. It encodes CASSSTPRNTGELFF.

The CDR3 DNA is TGTGCCAGCAGCTTGGCCGGGTTAGGTGAAAAACTGTTTTTT. Residues: CASSLAGLGEKLFF. The rearrangement uses TRBV5-6 and TRBJ1-4; D call uncertain. There are 14 residues in the CDR3. CDR1 is SGHDT and CDR2 is YYEEEE in the germline V gene. The V end was cut by 0 bases, the J end by 7 bases, with 10 bases between. Looking up the rest from reference TRBV5-6 and TRBJ1-4 gives the full variable domain: DAGVTQSPTHLIKTRGQQVTLRCSPKSGHDTVSWYQQALGQGPQFIFQYYEEEERQRGNFPDRFSGHQFPNYSSELNVNALLLGDSALYLCASSLAGLGEKLFFGSGTQLSVL.

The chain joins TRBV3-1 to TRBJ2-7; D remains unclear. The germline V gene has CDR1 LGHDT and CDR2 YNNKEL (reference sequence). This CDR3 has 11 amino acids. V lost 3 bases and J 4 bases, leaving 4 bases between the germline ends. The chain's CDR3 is CASSQGYEQYF. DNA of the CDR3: TGTGCCAGCAGCCAGGGTTACGAGCAGTACTTC.

Written as DNA, the CDR3 is TGCAGTGCCCCCTTAACGGGGGAGCAGTACTTC. Translation gives CSAPLTGEQYF. The chain combines TRBV20-1 with TRBJ2-7; TRBD2 is a possible D gene (5 bases). Trimming took off 6 bases at V and 7 bases at J, with 13 bases between the two ends. Germline V gives CDR1 DFQATT, CDR2 SNEGSKA (reference sequence). This CDR3 comprises 11 residues.

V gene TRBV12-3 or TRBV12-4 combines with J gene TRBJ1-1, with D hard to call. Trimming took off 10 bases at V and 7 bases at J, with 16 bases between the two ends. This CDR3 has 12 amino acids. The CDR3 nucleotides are TGTGCCACCACCCGGTCGGGCAGTGAAGCTTTCTTT. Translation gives CATTRSGSEAFF.

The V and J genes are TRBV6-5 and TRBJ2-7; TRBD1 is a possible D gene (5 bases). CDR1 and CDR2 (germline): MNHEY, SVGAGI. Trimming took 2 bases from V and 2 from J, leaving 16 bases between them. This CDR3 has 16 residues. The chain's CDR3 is CASSYRAGPAPYEQYF. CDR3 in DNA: TGTGCCAGCAGTTACCGCGCAGGGCCGGCCCCCTACGAGCAGTACTTC.

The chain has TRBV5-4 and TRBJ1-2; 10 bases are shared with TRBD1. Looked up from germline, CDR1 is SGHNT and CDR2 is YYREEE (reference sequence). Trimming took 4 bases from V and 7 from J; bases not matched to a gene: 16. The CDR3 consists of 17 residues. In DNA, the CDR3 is TGTGCCAGCAGCAAAGAAGGGGACAGGGGCCCCTCCGGTGGCTACACCTTC. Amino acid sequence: CASSKEGDRGPSGGYTF.

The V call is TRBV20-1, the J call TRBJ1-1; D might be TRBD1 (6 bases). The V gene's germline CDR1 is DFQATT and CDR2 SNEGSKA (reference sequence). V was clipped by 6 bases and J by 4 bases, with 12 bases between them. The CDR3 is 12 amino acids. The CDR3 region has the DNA TGCAGTGCAAAACAGGGAGGCACTGAAGCTTTCTTT. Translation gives CSAKQGGTEAFF.

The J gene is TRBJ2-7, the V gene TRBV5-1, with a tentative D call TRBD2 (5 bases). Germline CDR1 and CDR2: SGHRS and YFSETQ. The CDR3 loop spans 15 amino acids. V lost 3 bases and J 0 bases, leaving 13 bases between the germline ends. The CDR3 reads CASSSLTGFSYEQYF. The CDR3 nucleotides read TGCGCCAGCAGCTCCCTGACGGGATTCTCCTACGAGCAGTACTTC. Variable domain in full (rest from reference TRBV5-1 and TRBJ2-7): KAGVTQTPRYLIKTRGQQVTLSCSPISGHRSVSWYQQTPGQGLQFLFEYFSETQRNKGNFPGRFSGRQFSNSRSEMNVSTLELGDSALYLCASSSLTGFSYEQYFGPGTRLTVT.

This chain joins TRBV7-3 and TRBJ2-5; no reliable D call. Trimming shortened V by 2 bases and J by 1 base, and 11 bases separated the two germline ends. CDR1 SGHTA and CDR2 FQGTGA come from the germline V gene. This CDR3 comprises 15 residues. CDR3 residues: CASSLRPDPQETQYF. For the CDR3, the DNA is TGTGCCAGCAGCTTACGGCCCGACCCCCAAGAGACCCAGTACTTC.

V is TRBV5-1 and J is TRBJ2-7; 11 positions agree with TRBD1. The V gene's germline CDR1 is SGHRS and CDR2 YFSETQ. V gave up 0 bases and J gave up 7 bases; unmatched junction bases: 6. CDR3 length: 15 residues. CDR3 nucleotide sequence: TGCGCCAGCAGCTTGGAGGGACAGGGGGTAGAGGAGCAGTACTTC. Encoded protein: CASSLEGQGVEEQYF.

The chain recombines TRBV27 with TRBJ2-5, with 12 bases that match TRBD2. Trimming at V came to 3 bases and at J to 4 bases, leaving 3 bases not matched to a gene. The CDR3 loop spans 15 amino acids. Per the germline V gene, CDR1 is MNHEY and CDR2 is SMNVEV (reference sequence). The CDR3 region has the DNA TGTGCCAGCAGTTTGAGACTAGCGGGAGCAGAGACCCAGTACTTC. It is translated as CASSLRLAGAETQYF.

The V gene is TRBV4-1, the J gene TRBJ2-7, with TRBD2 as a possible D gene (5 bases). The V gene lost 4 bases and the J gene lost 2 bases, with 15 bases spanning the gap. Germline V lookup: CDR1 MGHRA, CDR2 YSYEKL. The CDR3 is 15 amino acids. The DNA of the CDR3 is TGCGCCAGCAGCCTCAGCCCGGGGTCCACCTACGAGCAGTACTTC. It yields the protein CASSLSPGSTYEQYF.

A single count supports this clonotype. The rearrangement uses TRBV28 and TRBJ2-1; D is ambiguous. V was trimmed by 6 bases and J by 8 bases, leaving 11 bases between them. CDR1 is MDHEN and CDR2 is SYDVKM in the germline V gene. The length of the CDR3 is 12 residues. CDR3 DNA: TGTGCCAGCAGCCCCCTAGTTGATGAGCAGTTCTTC. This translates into CASSPLVDEQFF. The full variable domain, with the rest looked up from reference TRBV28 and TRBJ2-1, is DVKVTQSSRYLVKRTGEKVFLECVQDMDHENMFWYRQDPGLGLRLIYFSYDVKMKEKGDIPEGYSVSREKKERFSLILESASTNQTSMYLCASSPLVDEQFFGPGTRLTVL.